Below, 8 T cell receptor beta chains from the same sample are listed, as sequenced in a study of T-cell memory formation after mild COVID-19. MiXCR was run by TCRdb on the 5' RACE reads, yielding one entry per CDR3 protein. The repertoire holds about 120,000 distinct CDR3 sequences, with 20% to 25% as singletons. Sequencing was done on a sample of PBMCs or a T cell subset sorted from them (not recorded which). These TCRs come from a young man who had mild COVID-19 (a few samples of this study predate the infection). Cell type and time point are not known.

The chain has TRBV9 and TRBJ1-1; 9 positions match TRBD1. The CDR3 is 16 residues long. The ends lost 4 bases at V and 5 bases at J; junction bases unmatched: 12. Germline CDR1 SGDLS, CDR2 YYNGEE. The CDR3 DNA reads as TGTGCCAGCAGCCCCCATGGGGGACAGGGTGGAACTGAAGCTTTCTTT. It yields the protein CASSPHGGQGGTEAFF. The full variable domain, rest sourced from reference TRBV9 and TRBJ1-1, is DSGVTQTPKHLITATGQRVTLRCSPRSGDLSVYWYQQSLDQGLQFLIQYYNGEERAKGNILERFSAQQFPDLHSELNLSSLELGDSALYFCASSPHGGQGGTEAFFGQGTRLTVV.

This clonotype appeared a few times. The chain links TRBV5-6 to TRBJ2-1; no reliable D call. This CDR3 spans 16 amino acids. Germline CDR1 SGHDT, CDR2 YYEEEE. The V end lost 4 bases, the J end lost 3 bases, and 17 bases lay between the germline ends. This chain's CDR3 is CASSVKDSWLYNEQFF. The CDR3 DNA reads TGTGCCAGCAGCGTTAAGGATTCCTGGCTCTACAATGAGCAGTTCTTC.

A few counts support this clonotype. This chain links TRBV5-6 with TRBJ1-2; D is undetermined. CDR1 and CDR2 from the germline V gene are SGHDT and YYEEEE. V was trimmed by 4 bases and J by 5 bases, leaving 6 bases between them. The CDR3 spans 11 residues. CDR3 in DNA: TGTGCCAGCAGCCTCATATATGGCTACACCTTC. This encodes CASSLIYGYTF.

In its sample, this clonotype was seen many times. This chain joins TRBV13 and TRBJ1-2; D remains unclear. Trimming removed 5 bases from V and 3 bases from J, with 7 bases in between. The CDR3 totals 12 residues. Germline values: CDR1 PRHDT, CDR2 FYEKMQ (reference sequence). This chain's CDR3 is CASSHRDYGYTF. The CDR3 bases are TGTGCCAGCAGCCATCGGGACTATGGCTACACCTTC.

This clonotype was counted a few times. CDR3 nucleotide sequence: TGCGCCAGCAGCTCCGGGACTAGCGGGGTCCTAGGAAAGACCCAGTACTTC. It codes for CASSSGTSGVLGKTQYF. The V and J genes are TRBV5-1 and TRBJ2-5; 13 nucleotides agree with TRBD2. Per the germline V gene, CDR1 is SGHRS and CDR2 is YFSETQ. The CDR3 has 17 amino acids. V was clipped by 3 bases and J by 6 bases; unmatched bases: 11.

The V and J genes are TRBV28 and TRBJ1-6; D is unresolved. The length of the CDR3 is 14 residues. Germline lookup yields CDR1 MDHEN and CDR2 SYDVKM. Trimming cost V 7 bases and J 4 bases, with 11 bases left between them. CDR3 region: CASKGFDYNSPLHF. CDR3 DNA: TGTGCCAGCAAGGGTTTCGATTATAATTCACCCCTCCACTTT.

This clonotype was seen many times. The chain couples TRBV13 to TRBJ1-1, with a possible D match to TRBD1 (6 bases). The V gene's germline CDR1 is PRHDT and CDR2 FYEKMQ (reference sequence). Trimming removed 5 bases from V and 1 base from J, with 14 bases in between. The CDR3 contains 15 residues. CDR3 nucleotide sequence: TGTGCCAGCAGCGAAGGGAGGGGGGAGAACACTGAAGCTTTCTTT. Translated, it gives CASSEGRGENTEAFF. Full variable domain (rest looked up from reference TRBV13 and TRBJ1-1): AAGVIQSPRHLIKEKRETATLKCYPIPRHDTVYWYQQGPGQDPQFLISFYEKMQSDKGSIPDRFSAQQFSDYHSELNMSSLELGDSALYFCASSEGRGENTEAFFGQGTRLTVV.

The chain links TRBV4-3 to TRBJ2-1, with 7 nucleotides matching TRBD1. In germline, CDR1 is LGHNA, CDR2 YSLEER. Losses at the gene ends were 3 bases for V and 4 bases for J; bases not matched to a gene: 12. The CDR3 has 17 residues. The CDR3 coding sequence is TGCGCCAGCAGCCATGCGTATCCGGGACAGTCTTACAATGAGCAGTTCTTC. Amino acids: CASSHAYPGQSYNEQFF.